A single sample is the source of the 2 T cell receptor beta chains below, sequenced in a study of human CD8 memory T cell subsets. Scientists made TCR beta libraries using UMI-labeled 5' RACE. TCRdb re-called the 5' RACE reads, yielding one record per CDR3 amino acid sequence without DNA. The listing records 10,000 to 12,000 distinct CDR3 sequences. The sample taken for sequencing was CD8+ T cells from PBMCs. The source is a human donor in good health.

V usage is TRBV6-2 or TRBV6-3 and J usage is TRBJ2-1; the D gene TCRdb calls, TRBD1, cannot be checked with no DNA. Germline values: CDR1 MNHEY, CDR2 SVGEGT. The CDR3 sequence is 16 residues long. The CDR3: CASSYPPMGRRNEQFF.

The rearrangement links TRBV2 to TRBJ2-7; TCRdb names TRBD2, which stays unverified in the absence of DNA. Germline-derived CDR1 and CDR2 are SNHLY and FYNNEI. This CDR3 has 16 amino acids. The CDR3 spells CASRDPTSGGSYEQYF.